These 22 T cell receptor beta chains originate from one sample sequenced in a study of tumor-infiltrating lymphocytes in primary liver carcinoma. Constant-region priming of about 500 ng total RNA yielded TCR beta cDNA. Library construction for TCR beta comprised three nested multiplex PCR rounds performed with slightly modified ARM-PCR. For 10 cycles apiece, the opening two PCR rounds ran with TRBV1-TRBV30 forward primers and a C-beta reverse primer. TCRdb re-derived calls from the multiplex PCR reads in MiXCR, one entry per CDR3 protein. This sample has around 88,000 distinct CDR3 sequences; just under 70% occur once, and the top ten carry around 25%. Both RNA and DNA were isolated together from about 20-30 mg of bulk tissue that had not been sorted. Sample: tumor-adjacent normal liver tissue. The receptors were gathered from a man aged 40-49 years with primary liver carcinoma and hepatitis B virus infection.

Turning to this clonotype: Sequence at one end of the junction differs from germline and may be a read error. The CDR3 DNA reads TGTGCCAGCAGCTTGGCTGGCCGCGGGAAGGAGACCCACTACTTC. This encodes CASSLAGRGKETHYF. V gene TRBV28 combines with J gene TRBJ2-5; D is perhaps TRBD2 (6 bases). From germline, CDR1 is MDHEN and CDR2 SYDVKM. The CDR3 is 15 amino acids.

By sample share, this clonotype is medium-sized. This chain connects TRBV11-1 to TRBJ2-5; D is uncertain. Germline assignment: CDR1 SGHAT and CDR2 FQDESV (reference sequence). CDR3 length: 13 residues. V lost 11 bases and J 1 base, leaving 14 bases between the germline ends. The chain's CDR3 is CASTKISQETQYF. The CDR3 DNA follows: TGTGCCTCTACAAAGATAAGCCAAGAGACCCAGTACTTC.

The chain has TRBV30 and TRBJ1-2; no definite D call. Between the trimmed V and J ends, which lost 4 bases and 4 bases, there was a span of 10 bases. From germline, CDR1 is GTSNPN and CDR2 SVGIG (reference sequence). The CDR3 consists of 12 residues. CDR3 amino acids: CAWTVPVYGYTF. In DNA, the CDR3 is TGTGCCTGGACTGTACCGGTCTATGGCTACACCTTC.

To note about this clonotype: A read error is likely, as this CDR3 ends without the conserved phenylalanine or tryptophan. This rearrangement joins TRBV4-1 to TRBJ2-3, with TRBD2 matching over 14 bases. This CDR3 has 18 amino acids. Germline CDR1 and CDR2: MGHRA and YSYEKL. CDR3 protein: CASSQKSPGLAGADTQYS. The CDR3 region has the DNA TGTGCCAGTAGCCAGAAGTCTCCGGGACTAGCGGGAGCAGATACGCAGTATTCT.

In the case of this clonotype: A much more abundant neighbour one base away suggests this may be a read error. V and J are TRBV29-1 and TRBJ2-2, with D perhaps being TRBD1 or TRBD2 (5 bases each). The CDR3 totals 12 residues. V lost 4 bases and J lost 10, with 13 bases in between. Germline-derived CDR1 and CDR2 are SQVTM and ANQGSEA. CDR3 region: CSVGDLGTELFF. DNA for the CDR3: TGCAGCGTTGGAGATCTTGGGACGGAGCTGTTTTTT.

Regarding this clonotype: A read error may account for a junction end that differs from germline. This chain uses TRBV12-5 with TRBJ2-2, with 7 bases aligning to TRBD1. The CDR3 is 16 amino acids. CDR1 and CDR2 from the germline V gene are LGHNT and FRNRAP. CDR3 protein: CVSGPPGSSNTGELFF. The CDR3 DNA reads TGTGTTAGTGGTCCCCCGGGCAGCTCGAACACAGGGGAGCTGTTTTTC.

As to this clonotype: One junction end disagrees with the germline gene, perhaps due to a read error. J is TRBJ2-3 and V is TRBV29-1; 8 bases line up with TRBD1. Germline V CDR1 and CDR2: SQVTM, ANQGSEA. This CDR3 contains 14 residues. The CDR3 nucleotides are TGCAGCGTTGATCCGGGACAGGCAACAGATACGCGGTATTTT. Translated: CSVDPGQATDTRYF.

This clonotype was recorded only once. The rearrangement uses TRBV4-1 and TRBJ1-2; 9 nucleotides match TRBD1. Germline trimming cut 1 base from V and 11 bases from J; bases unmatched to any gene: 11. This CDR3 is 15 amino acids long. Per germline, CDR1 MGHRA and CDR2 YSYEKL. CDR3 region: CASSQGPGQGYGYTF. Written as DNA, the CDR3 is TGCGCCAGCAGCCAAGGCCCGGGACAGGGCTACGGTTACACCTTC.

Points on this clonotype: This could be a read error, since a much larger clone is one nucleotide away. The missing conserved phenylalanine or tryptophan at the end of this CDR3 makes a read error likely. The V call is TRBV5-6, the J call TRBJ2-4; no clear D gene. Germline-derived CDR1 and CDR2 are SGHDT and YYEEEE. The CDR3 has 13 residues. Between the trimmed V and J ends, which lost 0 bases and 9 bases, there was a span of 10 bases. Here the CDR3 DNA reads TGTGCCAGCAGCTTGGATCGGGTTGGCATTCAGTACTTG. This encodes CASSLDRVGIQYL.

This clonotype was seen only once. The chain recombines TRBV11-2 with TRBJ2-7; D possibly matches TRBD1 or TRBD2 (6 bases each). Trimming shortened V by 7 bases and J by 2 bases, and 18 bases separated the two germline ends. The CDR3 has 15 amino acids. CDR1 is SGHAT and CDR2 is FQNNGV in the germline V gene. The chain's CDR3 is CASNSPGGGPYEQYF. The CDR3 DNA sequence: TGTGCCAGCAACTCGCCCGGTGGGGGGCCCTACGAGCAGTACTTC.

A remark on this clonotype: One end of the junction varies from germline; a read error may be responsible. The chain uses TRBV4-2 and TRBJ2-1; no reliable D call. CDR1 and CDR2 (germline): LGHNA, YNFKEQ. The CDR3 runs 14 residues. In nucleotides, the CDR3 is TGTACCAGCAGCCCAACGGGCATTAATAATGAGCAGTTCTTC. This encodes CTSSPTGINNEQFF.

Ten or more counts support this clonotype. CDR3 in amino acids: CAIRAGTANTGELFF. The CDR3 DNA reads TGTGCCATCAGGGCCGGGACAGCGAACACCGGGGAGCTGTTTTTT. The rearrangement uses TRBV10-3 and TRBJ2-2, with 7 nucleotides matching TRBD1. Germline V gives CDR1 ENHRY, CDR2 SYGVKD. V lost 6 bases and J lost 0; bases outside the gene matches: 4. The CDR3 is 15 amino acids.

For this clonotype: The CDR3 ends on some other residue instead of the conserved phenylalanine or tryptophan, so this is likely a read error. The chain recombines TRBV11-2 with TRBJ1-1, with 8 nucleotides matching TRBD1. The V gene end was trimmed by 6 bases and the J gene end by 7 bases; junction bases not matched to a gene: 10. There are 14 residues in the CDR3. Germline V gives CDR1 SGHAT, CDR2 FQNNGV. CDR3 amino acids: CASRTLGQGGEAFL. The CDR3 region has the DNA TGTGCCAGCAGGACCTTAGGACAGGGCGGTGAAGCTTTCCTT.

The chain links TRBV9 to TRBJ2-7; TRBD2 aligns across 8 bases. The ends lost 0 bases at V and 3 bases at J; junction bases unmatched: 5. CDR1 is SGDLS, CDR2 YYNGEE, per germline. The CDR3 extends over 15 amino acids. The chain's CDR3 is CASSVGDGRGYEQYF. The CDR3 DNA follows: TGTGCCAGCAGCGTAGGTGACGGGAGGGGCTACGAGCAGTACTTC.

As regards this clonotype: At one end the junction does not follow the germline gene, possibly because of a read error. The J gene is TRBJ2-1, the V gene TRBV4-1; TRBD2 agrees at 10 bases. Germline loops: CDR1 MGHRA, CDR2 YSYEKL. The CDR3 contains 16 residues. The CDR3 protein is CASSQVGTSVYNEQFF. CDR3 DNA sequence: TGCGCTAGCAGCCAAGTGGGGACTAGCGTATACAATGAGCAGTTCTTC.

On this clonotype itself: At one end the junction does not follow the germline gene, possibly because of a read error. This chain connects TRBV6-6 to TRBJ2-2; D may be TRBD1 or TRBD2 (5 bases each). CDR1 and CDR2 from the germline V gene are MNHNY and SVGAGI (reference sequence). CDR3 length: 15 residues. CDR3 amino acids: CASSTTEGWTGELFF. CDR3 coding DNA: TGTGCGAGCAGTACGACCGAGGGGTGGACCGGGGAGCTGTTTTTT.

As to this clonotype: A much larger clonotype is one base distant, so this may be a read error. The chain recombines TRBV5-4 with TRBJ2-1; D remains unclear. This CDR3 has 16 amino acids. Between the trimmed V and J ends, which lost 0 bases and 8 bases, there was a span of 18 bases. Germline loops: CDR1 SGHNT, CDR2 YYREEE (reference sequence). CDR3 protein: CASSLAGSAPPDEQFF. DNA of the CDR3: TGTGCCAGCAGCTTGGCCGGGTCCGCCCCCCCCGATGAGCAGTTCTTC.

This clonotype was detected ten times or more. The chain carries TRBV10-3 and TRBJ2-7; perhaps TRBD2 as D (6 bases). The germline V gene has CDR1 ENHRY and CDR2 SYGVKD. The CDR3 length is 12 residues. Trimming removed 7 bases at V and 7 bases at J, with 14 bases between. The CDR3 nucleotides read TGTGCCATCACGGGGGACGCGGGGGAGCAGTACTTC. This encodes CAITGDAGEQYF.

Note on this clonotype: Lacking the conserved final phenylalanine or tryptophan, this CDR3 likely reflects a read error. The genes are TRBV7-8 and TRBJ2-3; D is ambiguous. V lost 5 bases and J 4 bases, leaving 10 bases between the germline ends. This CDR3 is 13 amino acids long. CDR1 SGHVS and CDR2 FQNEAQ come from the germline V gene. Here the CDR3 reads CASSLMQADTQYV. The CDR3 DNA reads TGTGCCAGCAGCCTCATGCAAGCAGATACGCAGTATGTT.

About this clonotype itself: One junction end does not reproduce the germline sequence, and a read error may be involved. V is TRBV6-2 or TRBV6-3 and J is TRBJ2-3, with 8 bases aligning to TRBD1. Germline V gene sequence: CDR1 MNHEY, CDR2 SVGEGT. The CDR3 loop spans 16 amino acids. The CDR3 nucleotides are TGTGCCGGCAGCTACCCCGACAGGGGTGGTCCAGATACGCAGTATTTT. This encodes CAGSYPDRGGPDTQYF.

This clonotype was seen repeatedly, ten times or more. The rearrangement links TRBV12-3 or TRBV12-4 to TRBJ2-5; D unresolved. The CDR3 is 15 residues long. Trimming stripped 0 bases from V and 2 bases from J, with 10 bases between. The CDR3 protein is CASSLAGGRQETQYF. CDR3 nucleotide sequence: TGTGCCAGCAGTTTAGCGGGCGGACGGCAAGAGACCCAGTACTTC.

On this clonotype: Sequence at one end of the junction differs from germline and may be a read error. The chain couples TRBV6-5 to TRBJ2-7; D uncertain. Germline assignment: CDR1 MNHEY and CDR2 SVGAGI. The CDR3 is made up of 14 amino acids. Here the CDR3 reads CASSSPRLGYEQYF. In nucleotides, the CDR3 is TGTGCCAGCAGTAGCCCGAGACTTGGCTACGAGCAATACTTC.